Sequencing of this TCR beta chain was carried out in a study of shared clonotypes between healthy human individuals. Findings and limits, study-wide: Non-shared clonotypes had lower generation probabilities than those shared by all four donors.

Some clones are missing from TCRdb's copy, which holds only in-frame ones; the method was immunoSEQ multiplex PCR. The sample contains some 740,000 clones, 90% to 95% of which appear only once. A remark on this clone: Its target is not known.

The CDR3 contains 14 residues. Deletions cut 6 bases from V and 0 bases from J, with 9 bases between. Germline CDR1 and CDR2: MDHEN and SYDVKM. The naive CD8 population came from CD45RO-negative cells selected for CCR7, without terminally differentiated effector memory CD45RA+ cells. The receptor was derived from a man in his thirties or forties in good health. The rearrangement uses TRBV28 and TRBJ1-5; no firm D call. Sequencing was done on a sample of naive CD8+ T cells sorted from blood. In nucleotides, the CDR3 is TGTGCCAGCAGACAGAGACATAGCAATCAGCCCCAGCATTTT. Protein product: CASRQRHSNQPQHF. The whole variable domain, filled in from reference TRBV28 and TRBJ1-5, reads DVKVTQSSRYLVKRTGEKVFLECVQDMDHENMFWYRQDPGLGLRLIYFSYDVKMKEKGDIPEGYSVSREKKERFSLILESASTNQTSMYLCASRQRHSNQPQHFGDGTRLSIL.